The entry below describes one TCR beta chain. What antigen it recognizes has not been identified. Base qualities are missing; no much larger clone stands one base away. Libraries came from the immunoSEQ multiplex PCR assay. A mixture of 60 forward primers for TCR Vbeta segments and 13 reverse primers for TCR Jbeta segments was used in the multiplex PCR. A multiplex PCR assay on genomic DNA amplified the CDR3 region of rearranged TCR beta genes. The amplified TCR beta libraries were sequenced on the Illumina HiSeq System as 87-base-pair reads. In the authors' own workflow: A later analysis counted about 76 million unique TCR beta chains across the 666 repertoires, and approximately 11 million of these chains were shared by at least two donors. To remove PCR and sequencing errors, raw reads were error-corrected and collapsed into unique sequences using a nearest-neighbor algorithm that merged closely related sequences. Alignment of CDR3 sequences to IMGT reference sequences was used to assign V, D and J gene segments. For a sequence to be retained, at least a six-nucleotide match to both a V gene segment and a J gene segment was required. A rearrangement counted as productive if the CDR3 had no stop codons and remained in frame with V and J, and every other rearrangement counted as non-productive. CDR3 was defined according to IMGT convention as the region running from the second conserved V-encoded cysteine to the conserved J-encoded phenylalanine. The earlier analysis of more than 450 of the donors excluded sequences that lacked an unambiguous match to a single V gene segment. An earlier analysis of 587 of the donors classified V segments as functional when productive rearrangements were above 56.7% and as segregating when the standard deviation between donors was above 5%. To diagnose cytomegalovirus status from the catalog of TCR beta chain sequences, a statistical classification framework was built. V and J gene assignment, in a later analysis, came from comparing TCR nucleotide sequences with IMGT/GENE-DB human TR gene sequences. In a later analysis, CDR3 sequences and most-parsimonious VDJ recombination scenarios were assigned using the TCRdist pipeline. In a later analysis, each TCR beta chain was defined by its CDR3 amino acid sequence together with its V-gene family, and reads lacking a unique V-gene family were excluded. To address suspected cross-contamination and a sequencing artifact, a later analysis removed roughly 580 highly shared, low-generation-probability nucleotide sequences. A later analysis calculated a clonal expansion index for each public chain from normalized within-repertoire ranks of inferred template counts. In a later analysis, generation probabilities were computed with a VDJ recombination model fitted to out-of-frame rearrangements, and the resulting probabilities were checked against IGoR. In a later analysis, hypergeometric tests were used to score TCR-TCR, TCR-HLA and TCR-CMV co-occurrence, with a repertoire-size bias correction applied to TCR pairs. In a later analysis, false discovery rates were estimated by permuting HLA or CMV assignments 20 times. In a later analysis, co-occurring TCRs were grouped using DBSCAN, with TCRdist sequence similarity added in when clustering inside HLA-allele-positive subsets. Repertoires with fewer than 30,000 or more than 120,000 public chains were left out of co-occurrence clustering, as were five repertoires with anomalous nucleotide sharing. Held by TCRdb, this immuneACCESS table contains in-frame sequences only and omits some clones. Under half of the omission traces to an unresolved V gene where checked; the cause of the rest is unknown. The DNA gave D and trimming, while V, J and clone size come from that table. In this sample the table shows 30,000 to 40,000 clones, roughly 64% of which occur a single time. Clones ranked in the top ten supply around 9.1% of the sample.

This specimen comes from a study of cytomegalovirus exposure and HLA in healthy donors (dated by TCRdb to about 2017). For the study in its entirety: An earlier analysis of about 530 of the donors reported over 250 Gb of sequence data and 90 million to 120 million unique TCR beta sequences obtained from around 170 million T cells. Of the roughly 390 genotyped donors, 65% to 90% were placed in the genetic ancestry cluster associated with self-reported Caucasian donors. Along with the approximately 700-subject first cohort, a separate validation cohort of 120 different subjects was used. Every repertoire in the discovery cohort had been generated on one and the same sequencing platform. In an earlier analysis of roughly 600 of the donors, high-throughput TCR beta sequencing was used to judge whether each TCR beta V gene segment behaved as functional or pseudogenic. Approximately 300 gigabases of sequencing data and around 87 million unique TCR sequences were included in an early release covering roughly 700 HLA-typed donors. The study aimed to test whether cataloging public T cell receptors could reveal signatures of past pathogen exposure. Donor age, sex, ethnicity and CMV serostatus were compiled alongside the repertoire data. The study used immunosequencing to profile the T cell repertoires of some 600 subjects and linked those repertoires to cytomegalovirus serostatus. Among a few hundred genotyped donors of the cohort, an average of approximately 240,000 unique TCR beta nucleotide sequences were sequenced per donor, roughly 20% of them non-productive. The later analysis used no new phenotypic data to find candidate immune exposures, relying instead on TCR beta sequences and their occurrence across donors. Both class I and class II loci were covered by HLA typing, at four-digit resolution. To study patterns of TCR occurrence, a later analysis re-analyzed previously published TCR beta repertoires from 666 donors and added high-resolution HLA genotyping. High-throughput TCR immunosequencing, statistical association of individual TCRs with disease status, and machine learning were combined to predict cytomegalovirus infection status. A later genetic analysis took genome-wide SNP genotypes for about 55% of the 666 donors and used that subset as a discovery cohort. Several DR-DQ haplotypes were treated as single units for association and clustering because of strong linkage in the cohort. Typing coverage varied by locus: roughly 629-640 donors for A, B, C, DRB1 and DQB1; more than 500 for DQA1; around 570 for DPA1; roughly 450 for DPB1. Paper-wide results and their limitations: While some public TCRs were present in many individuals, most TCR sequences turned up only very rarely across donors. The study gave a list of 150 to 200 TCR beta chains associated with cytomegalovirus. The classifier was reported to diagnose cytomegalovirus status with high specificity and sensitivity in both the original and validation cohorts. A later genetic analysis associated a missense DCLRE1C variant with V-gene and J-gene trimming of TCR beta chains, and an independent cohort replicated the association. A further reported finding was that TCR beta sequences accurately predicted the HLA-A and HLA-B alleles for most subjects in the first cohort. CMV serostatus was the only immune exposure information available for the cohort. Linkage disequilibrium might explain the correlated functional status among segregating V segments, but an unknown experimental factor could not be ruled out. The cohort was sequenced for TCR beta chains only, and without alpha or paired-chain data the features that could be detected were limited. According to the authors, the approach could potentially be generalized to other disease states and immunological phenotypes. A later analysis found that HLA-associated TCR beta chains were more clonally expanded and had lower generation probabilities than equally common non-associated chains. When HLA alleles, especially DR and DQ, strongly co-occurred, TCR associations were difficult to assign to individual alleles. In a later analysis, most CMV-associated TCR beta chains were found to appear HLA-restricted, with HLA associations seemingly driven largely by CMV exposure. A later analysis reported that several top co-occurrence clusters appeared linked to parvovirus B19, influenza, CMV and Epstein-Barr virus. According to a later analysis, TCR association rates differed among HLA loci, with DRB1 alleles showing the most associated TCRs and HLA-C alleles showing the fewest. At a false discovery rate of 0.05, a later analysis linked around 17,000 TCR beta sequences to specific HLA alleles. Compared with the approximately 600-donor mean, donors in an Asian-associated ancestry cluster had fewer N-insertions in productive TCRs, according to a later genetic analysis. In an earlier analysis of some 540 of the donors, most TCR beta V segments appeared in productive rearrangements about 87% or about 30% of the time, broadly matching IMGT annotations. In vitro tests confirmed that a few of the cytomegalovirus-associated TCR beta chains recognize cytomegalovirus antigens. About 17 rarely observed V segments, including chromosome 9 orphons, were excluded from the earlier analysis of approximately 600 of the donors because counts were too low. A cluster of highly shared sequence variants was judged likely to represent a technical artifact of the sequencing pipeline. Because HLA typing was unavailable for some donors at each locus, only the typed subset was used in association tests. The presence/absence analyses assumed that sequencing depth was roughly uniform across donors, and that assumption may not be true.

The cohort was made up of 500 to 850 healthy bone marrow donors. At the time of sampling, all cohort members were nominally healthy, though unrecorded immune exposures were likely present. The donor was CMV seropositive and was included in the group of 250 to 300 seropositive cohort members. A peripheral blood sample was collected from each donor, and TCR beta sequencing was performed on peripheral blood mononuclear cells. Genomic DNA extraction from the blood cell samples was performed with the Qiagen DNeasy Blood Extraction Kit. Input material: PBMCs. The receptor was isolated from a man aged 35-49 years in good health and CMV-seropositive.

The CDR3 protein: CASSRASGTGPGEQYF. The DNA sequence follows: TGTGCCAGTAGTAGAGCGTCCGGGACAGGGCCGGGGGAGCAGTACTTC. This chain joins TRBV19 to TRBJ2-7; TRBD1 fits 9 bases in the junction. From its cysteine to its phenylalanine, the CDR3 spans 16 amino acids. The DNA shown is the 48-base CDR3, in frame from base 1. CDR1 LNHDA and CDR2 SQIVND were looked up in the germline V gene (reference sequence). From V the trimming removes 4 bases and from J it removes 7 bases, while the gene matches leave 14 bases of the junction unaccounted for.